Listed here are 15 T cell receptor beta chains from one sample, sequenced in a study of spatial heterogeneity in lung cancer. One entry per CDR3 protein, called by TCRdb with MiXCR from the 5' RACE reads. Of just over 70,000 distinct CDR3 sequences in the sample, roughly 8.9% are singletons; the top ten hold approximately 2%. Time point: blood at routine non-recurrence follow-up after resection. Sequencing was performed on PBMCs, taken at follow-up. All receptors come from a female donor with early-stage non-small cell lung cancer.

This clonotype was recorded at least ten times. The V and J genes are TRBV7-2 and TRBJ1-2; tentative D call: TRBD1 (6 bases). Trimming stripped 3 bases from V and 5 bases from J, with 10 bases between. The CDR3 spans 13 residues. Germline V gene sequence: CDR1 SGHTA, CDR2 FQGNSA. This chain's CDR3 is CASSLGTNYGYTF. The CDR3 DNA follows: TGTGCCAGCAGCTTGGGGACAAATTATGGCTACACCTTC. Full variable domain (remainder filled in from reference TRBV7-2 and TRBJ1-2): GAGVSQSPSNKVTEKGKDVELRCDPISGHTALYWYRQSLGQGLEFLIYFQGNSAPDKSGLPSDRFSAERTGGSVSTLTIQRTQQEDSAVYLCASSLGTNYGYTFGSGTRLTVV.

On this clonotype: A clone one base away is much larger, so this may be a read error. The gene calls are TRBV12-5 and TRBJ2-1; D not certain. The CDR3 runs to 16 residues. Germline V gene data show CDR1 as LGHNT and CDR2 as FRNRAP. The V end was cut by 2 bases, the J end by 7 bases, with 18 bases between. For the CDR3, the DNA is TGTGCTAGTGGTTTGCACTACTCGACTGCCCAGAATGAGCAGTTCTTC. Translation gives CASGLHYSTAQNEQFF.

This clonotype was observed many times. This sequence joins TRBV7-2 and TRBJ1-1, with 7 nucleotides matching TRBD1. The CDR3 is made up of 14 amino acids. The ends lost 7 bases at V and 4 bases at J; junction bases unmatched: 9. Looked up from germline, CDR1 is SGHTA and CDR2 is FQGNSA. Here the CDR3 DNA reads TGTGCCAGCACCTCTACGAGACAGGGCACTGAAGCTTTCTTT. Its protein is CASTSTRQGTEAFF. The entire variable domain, with the rest obtained from reference TRBV7-2 and TRBJ1-1, is as follows: GAGVSQSPSNKVTEKGKDVELRCDPISGHTALYWYRQSLGQGLEFLIYFQGNSAPDKSGLPSDRFSAERTGGSVSTLTIQRTQQEDSAVYLCASTSTRQGTEAFFGQGTRLTVV.

This clonotype was counted at least ten times. This chain connects TRBV18 to TRBJ2-7, with a weak D call TRBD1 (5 bases). The ends were cut back, 8 bases at V and 6 bases at J, with 17 bases in the middle. The CDR3 has 13 residues. Germline loops: CDR1 KGHSH, CDR2 LQKENI. The chain's CDR3 is CASAQTDDAEQYF. The CDR3 DNA sequence: TGTGCCAGCGCCCAGACAGACGACGCCGAGCAGTACTTC.

This clonotype occurred many times. This chain joins TRBV7-9 and TRBJ2-2; D possibly corresponds to TRBD1 (6 bases). The CDR3 has 15 residues. Germline CDR1 and CDR2: SEHNR and FQNEAQ (reference sequence). The ends were cut back, 5 bases at V and 0 bases at J, with 10 bases in the middle. CDR3: CASSTGQANTGELFF. The CDR3 DNA sequence: TGTGCCAGCAGCACGGGACAAGCGAACACCGGGGAGCTGTTTTTT. Drawing the rest from reference TRBV7-9 and TRBJ2-2, the complete variable domain is DTGVSQNPRHKITKRGQNVTFRCDPISEHNRLYWYRQTLGQGPEFLTYFQNEAQLEKSRLLSDRFSAERPKGSFSTLEIQRTEQGDSAMYLCASSTGQANTGELFFGEGSRLTVL.

This clonotype was recorded a few times. V gene TRBV2 combines with J gene TRBJ2-7; TRBD1 agrees at 7 bases. Germline V gene data show CDR1 as SNHLY and CDR2 as FYNNEI. V was pared by 7 bases and J by 2 bases, with 11 bases of the junction left unmatched. The length of the CDR3 is 15 residues. The CDR3 spells CASILRDRQAYEQYF. DNA for the CDR3: TGTGCCAGCATCCTCCGGGACAGACAGGCCTACGAGCAGTACTTC.

The chain joins TRBV5-1 to TRBJ1-1; a possible D gene is TRBD1 (5 bases). Per germline, CDR1 SGHRS and CDR2 YFSETQ. The CDR3 runs 18 residues. Trimming took off 3 bases at V and 5 bases at J, with 26 bases between the two ends. The DNA for the CDR3 is TGCGCCAGCAGCTCACAGGTAGGACACCTCTTTGGGAAAACTGAAGCTTTCTTT. Translated, it gives CASSSQVGHLFGKTEAFF.

There are a few counts of this clonotype. This chain joins TRBV15 and TRBJ1-4; D might be TRBD1 (6 bases). Germline V gene sequence: CDR1 LNHNV, CDR2 YYDKDF (reference sequence). This CDR3 is 15 amino acids long. V lost 2 bases and J lost 8, with 15 bases in between. The CDR3 DNA is TGTGCCACCAGCAGATCAGGGGATCTGGGAGAAAAACTGTTTTTT. Amino acid sequence: CATSRSGDLGEKLFF.

The sample holds many counts of this clonotype. The chain uses TRBV28 and TRBJ1-5, with 9 bases fitting TRBD1. V shed 3 bases and J 6 bases; nucleotides not matched to a gene: 6. The CDR3 is 15 amino acids. Germline loops: CDR1 MDHEN, CDR2 SYDVKM. The CDR3: CASSFPATGGQPQHF. DNA of the CDR3: TGTGCCAGCAGTTTCCCAGCGACAGGGGGTCAGCCCCAGCATTTT.

This clonotype was recorded many times. In nucleotides, the CDR3 is TGCGCCAGCAGCCAAGTCTTGGTAGATGAGCAGTTCTTC. This sequence encodes CASSQVLVDEQFF. The chain employs TRBV4-1 and TRBJ2-1; D not resolved. Between the trimmed V and J ends, which lost 1 base and 8 bases, there was a span of 9 bases. The V gene's germline CDR1 is MGHRA and CDR2 YSYEKL. The CDR3 runs to 13 residues.

V and J are TRBV5-1 and TRBJ2-1; 12 nucleotides line up with TRBD2. This CDR3 contains 16 residues. The germline V gene has CDR1 SGHRS and CDR2 YFSETQ. The J segment lost 9 bases and the V segment lost 0 bases, leaving 7 bases of the junction unmatched. The DNA for the CDR3 is TGCGCCAGCAGCTTGGGACTAGCGGGAGATGTGATTGAGCAGTTCTTC. Its translation is CASSLGLAGDVIEQFF.

At least ten counts were recorded for this clonotype. This chain uses TRBV10-3 with TRBJ1-5; no clear D gene. Germline V gene lookup returns CDR1 ENHRY and CDR2 SYGVKD. V dropped 2 bases and J dropped 2 bases, with 7 bases sitting between them. CDR3 size: 14 residues. In DNA, the CDR3 is TGTGCCATCAGTGAGGGACGGGGCAATCAGCCCCAGCATTTT. Translating it yields CAISEGRGNQPQHF.

This clonotype was counted ten times or more. CDR3 loop: CASSSTSGYEQYF. In DNA form, the CDR3 reads TGTGCCAGCAGCTCCACTAGCGGCTACGAGCAGTACTTC. This chain uses TRBV11-3 with TRBJ2-7, with 8 bases fitting TRBD2. From germline, CDR1 is SGHNT and CDR2 YENEEA. V dropped 4 bases and J dropped 3; count of bases not matched to a gene: 2. The CDR3 runs to 13 residues. Full variable domain (rest looked up from reference TRBV11-3 and TRBJ2-7): EAGVVQSPRYKIIEKKQPVAFWCNPISGHNTLYWYLQNLGQGPELLIRYENEEAVDDSQLPKDRFSAERLKGVDSTLKIQPAELGDSAVYLCASSSTSGYEQYFGPGTRLTVT.

This clonotype was picked up many times. The V call is TRBV7-2, the J call TRBJ1-2; TRBD1 agrees at 11 bases. The J segment lost 7 bases and the V segment lost 1 base, leaving 5 bases of the junction unmatched. Germline V gene sequence: CDR1 SGHTA, CDR2 FQGNSA. CDR3 length: 15 residues. CDR3 region: CASSLGRDRGTGYTF. CDR3 in DNA: TGTGCCAGCAGCTTAGGAAGGGACAGGGGGACTGGCTACACCTTC.

This chain joins TRBV29-1 and TRBJ1-1; D is undetermined. CDR3 length: 11 residues. Looked up from germline, CDR1 is SQVTM and CDR2 is ANQGSEA. V shed 6 bases and J shed 7 bases, with 12 bases lying between them. CDR3 sequence: CSVARSHEAFF. The DNA of the CDR3 is TGCAGCGTGGCCCGGAGCCATGAAGCTTTCTTT.